The entry below gives a single T cell receptor (beta chain) sequence along with its context. Combining a sample-barcoded 5' primer with a J-beta primer mix, a second PCR ran for 7 to 11 cycles. TCRdb re-analysed the 5' RACE reads in MiXCR, keeping a single row per CDR3 protein. The table lists about a million distinct CDR3 sequences, roughly 52% of them singletons. Trimming cost V 9 bases and J 0 bases, with 15 bases left between them. Germline V gene lookup returns CDR1 SGHAT and CDR2 FQNNGV. This CDR3 is built from 14 residues. These data are taken from a study of blood T cells in healthy people across ages.

The specimen was blood. The sequence came from a man aged 25-40 years in good health. The rearrangement uses TRBV11-2 and TRBJ2-7; D ambiguous. This CDR3 is CASTQSKVSYEQYF. The CDR3 nucleotides read TGTGCCAGTACACAGTCTAAGGTCTCCTACGAGCAGTACTTC.